Listed below are T cell receptor beta chains from one sample, sequenced in a study of cytomegalovirus exposure and HLA in healthy donors. The method was immunoSEQ multiplex PCR; TCRdb's version includes in-frame clones alone and lacks a portion of them. Among roughly 150,000 clones listed, more than 85% were seen once. The sample taken for sequencing was PBMCs. These receptors were taken from a young man in good health and CMV-seropositive. Both conserved end residues are part of each CDR3. Each record gives: D gene, V gene, J gene, clone size, CDR3 protein, CDR3 DNA. D genes are given only for firm matches. Size is omitted from some rows. Given values are once, few, many or a class for expanded clones.

d_call: TRBD1
v_call: TRBV10-3
j_call: TRBJ1-2
clone_size: once
cdr3_aa: CASGGQGVYGYTF
cdr3_nt: TGTGCCTCGGGGGGGCAGGGGGTTTATGGCTACACCTTC

d_call: TRBD1
v_call: TRBV6-5
j_call: TRBJ1-5
clone_size: -
cdr3_aa: CASRRTGFLDQPQHF
cdr3_nt: TGTGCCAGCAGGAGGACAGGGTTTTTGGATCAGCCCCAGCATTTT

d_call: TRBD2
v_call: TRBV4-1
j_call: TRBJ2-1
clone_size: -
cdr3_aa: CASRLAGVRTNEQFF
cdr3_nt: TGCGCCAGCAGGCTAGCGGGAGTCCGGACTAATGAGCAGTTCTTC

d_call: TRBD1
v_call: TRBV7-7
j_call: TRBJ2-5
clone_size: -
cdr3_aa: CASSLGPKGQGFLQETQYF
cdr3_nt: TGTGCCAGCAGCTTAGGACCGAAAGGACAGGGGTTCCTCCAAGAGACCCAGTACTTC

d_call: -
v_call: TRBV30
j_call: TRBJ2-5
clone_size: -
cdr3_aa: CAWSVGTQGGTQYF
cdr3_nt: TGTGCCTGGAGTGTCGGGACCCAAGGGGGGACCCAGTACTTC

d_call: -
v_call: TRBV5-1
j_call: TRBJ2-5
clone_size: -
cdr3_aa: CASSLDSVQETQYF
cdr3_nt: TGCGCCAGCAGCTTGGATTCGGTCCAAGAGACCCAGTACTTC

d_call: -
v_call: TRBV7-9
j_call: TRBJ1-4
clone_size: -
cdr3_aa: CASSFTPGSTNEKLFF
cdr3_nt: TGTGCCAGCAGCTTTACCCCAGGGTCTACTAATGAAAAACTGTTTTTT

d_call: TRBD2
v_call: TRBV5-4
j_call: TRBJ2-5
clone_size: -
cdr3_aa: CASSSSGGAAETQYF
cdr3_nt: TGTGCCAGCAGCTCTAGCGGGGGGGCCGCAGAGACCCAGTACTTC

d_call: TRBD2
v_call: TRBV29-1
j_call: TRBJ2-1
clone_size: -
cdr3_aa: CSVVQSIAGSRVEQFF
cdr3_nt: TGCAGCGTTGTGCAGAGTATAGCGGGGAGCCGAGTTGAGCAGTTCTTC

d_call: -
v_call: TRBV19
j_call: TRBJ2-1
clone_size: -
cdr3_aa: CASSHLITQAREQFF
cdr3_nt: TGTGCCAGTAGCCACCTTATTACCCAGGCCCGTGAGCAGTTCTTC

d_call: -
v_call: TRBV5-4
j_call: TRBJ2-4
clone_size: -
cdr3_aa: CASSLWGDIQYF
cdr3_nt: TGTGCCAGCAGCTTGTGGGGGGACATTCAGTACTTC

d_call: TRBD1
v_call: TRBV29-1
j_call: TRBJ2-2
clone_size: -
cdr3_aa: CSALRQGRSTGELFF
cdr3_nt: TGCAGCGCCCTTAGACAGGGAAGGAGTACCGGGGAGCTGTTTTTT

d_call: TRBD2
v_call: TRBV10-3
j_call: TRBJ2-6
clone_size: -
cdr3_aa: CAIGWGLSTSVLTF
cdr3_nt: TGTGCCATCGGATGGGGACTATCCACCTCTGTCCTGACTTTC

d_call: TRBD1
v_call: TRBV18
j_call: TRBJ2-7
clone_size: -
cdr3_aa: CASSLAGTGIYEQYF
cdr3_nt: TGTGCCAGCTCGCTCGCCGGGACAGGGATCTACGAGCAGTACTTC

d_call: -
v_call: TRBV1
j_call: TRBJ2-4
clone_size: -
cdr3_aa: CTSSQDGRAGGKNIQYF
cdr3_nt: TGCACCAGCAGCCAAGATGGCAGGGCGGGAGGGAAAAACATTCAGTACTTC

d_call: TRBD1
v_call: TRBV6-6
j_call: TRBJ1-5
clone_size: -
cdr3_aa: CASSPRGRGNQPQHF
cdr3_nt: TGTGCCAGCAGCCCCAGGGGGCGCGGGAATCAGCCCCAGCATTTT

d_call: -
v_call: TRBV27
j_call: TRBJ2-6
clone_size: -
cdr3_aa: CASSSRTRGSDGANVLTF
cdr3_nt: TGTGCCAGCAGTTCCAGGACAAGGGGGTCTGATGGGGCCAACGTCCTGACTTTC

d_call: -
v_call: TRBV5-1
j_call: TRBJ2-7
clone_size: -
cdr3_aa: CASSLVGGSYEQYF
cdr3_nt: TGCGCCAGCAGCTTGGTTGGCGGATCCTACGAGCAGTACTTC

d_call: -
v_call: TRBV7-9
j_call: TRBJ1-1
clone_size: once
cdr3_aa: CASSSGQLNTEAFF
cdr3_nt: TGTGCCAGCAGCTCCGGACAGCTGAACACTGAAGCTTTCTTT

d_call: -
v_call: TRBV7-3
j_call: TRBJ2-6
clone_size: -
cdr3_aa: CASSPTGTFSGANVLTF
cdr3_nt: TGTGCCAGCAGCCCCACAGGGACGTTCTCTGGGGCCAACGTCCTGACTTTC

d_call: -
v_call: TRBV9
j_call: TRBJ1-2
clone_size: -
cdr3_aa: CASSPWGGYGYTF
cdr3_nt: TGTGCCAGCAGCCCCTGGGGGGGGTATGGCTACACCTTC

d_call: -
v_call: TRBV6-1
j_call: TRBJ1-5
clone_size: -
cdr3_aa: CASGVDSENQPQHF
cdr3_nt: TGTGCCAGCGGGGTAGACAGTGAGAATCAGCCCCAGCATTTT

d_call: TRBD1
v_call: TRBV9
j_call: TRBJ2-1
clone_size: once
cdr3_aa: CASSGVVAGQGKIDNEQFF
cdr3_nt: TGTGCCAGCAGCGGGGTGGTCGCAGGACAGGGAAAGATAGACAATGAGCAGTTCTTC

d_call: TRBD1
v_call: TRBV19
j_call: TRBJ1-5
clone_size: -
cdr3_aa: CASSIGTAHSNQPQHF
cdr3_nt: TGTGCCAGTAGTATCGGGACAGCTCATAGCAATCAGCCCCAGCATTTT

d_call: -
v_call: TRBV7-9
j_call: TRBJ1-1
clone_size: -
cdr3_aa: CASSLTGNTEAFF
cdr3_nt: TGTGCCAGCAGCTTGACAGGGAACACTGAAGCTTTCTTT

d_call: TRBD2
v_call: TRBV27
j_call: TRBJ2-7
clone_size: -
cdr3_aa: CASSPGLTDGEQYF
cdr3_nt: TGTGCCAGCAGTCCGGGACTAACTGACGGGGAGCAGTACTTC

d_call: -
v_call: TRBV18
j_call: TRBJ2-1
clone_size: -
cdr3_aa: CASSPTGAVGSYNEQFF
cdr3_nt: TGTGCCAGCTCACCGACTGGGGCCGTGGGCTCCTACAATGAGCAGTTCTTC

d_call: -
v_call: TRBV12-5
j_call: TRBJ2-5
clone_size: -
cdr3_aa: CASGLVLGADGQTQYF
cdr3_nt: TGTGCTAGTGGTTTGGTACTGGGGGCGGACGGACAGACCCAGTACTTC

d_call: -
v_call: TRBV6-1
j_call: TRBJ2-7
clone_size: -
cdr3_aa: CATSRETGYEQYF
cdr3_nt: TGTGCCACCTCCCGAGAGACAGGCTACGAGCAGTACTTC

d_call: TRBD1
v_call: TRBV7-9
j_call: TRBJ1-1
clone_size: -
cdr3_aa: CASSPTRGLNTEAFF
cdr3_nt: TGTGCCAGCAGCCCAACCAGGGGGCTGAACACTGAAGCTTTCTTT

d_call: TRBD1
v_call: TRBV2
j_call: TRBJ1-2
clone_size: -
cdr3_aa: CASRATGGRPYGYTF
cdr3_nt: TGTGCCAGCAGAGCAACAGGGGGGAGACCTTATGGCTACACCTTC

d_call: -
v_call: TRBV10-3
j_call: TRBJ1-5
clone_size: -
cdr3_aa: CAISPNNQPQHF
cdr3_nt: TGTGCCATCAGCCCAAATAATCAGCCCCAGCATTTT

d_call: TRBD2
v_call: TRBV30
j_call: TRBJ2-2
clone_size: once
cdr3_aa: CAWRRGLVSTGELFF
cdr3_nt: TGTGCCTGGAGGCGGGGACTAGTTTCCACCGGGGAGCTGTTTTTT

d_call: TRBD1
v_call: TRBV5-1
j_call: TRBJ2-7
clone_size: once
cdr3_aa: CASSLGGQGGEQYF
cdr3_nt: TGCGCCAGCAGCTTGGGAGGACAGGGCGGCGAGCAGTACTTC

d_call: TRBD2
v_call: TRBV12-5
j_call: TRBJ2-3
clone_size: -
cdr3_aa: CASSSGGADTQYF
cdr3_nt: TGTGCTAGCTCTAGCGGGGGGGCAGATACGCAGTATTTT

d_call: TRBD2
v_call: TRBV6-4
j_call: TRBJ2-3
clone_size: few
cdr3_aa: CASSEGLAADTQYF
cdr3_nt: TGTGCCAGCAGTGAGGGACTAGCAGCAGATACGCAGTATTTT

d_call: -
v_call: TRBV7-8
j_call: TRBJ1-1
clone_size: -
cdr3_aa: CASSLSVNTEAFF
cdr3_nt: TGTGCCAGCAGCTTATCCGTGAACACTGAAGCTTTCTTT

d_call: -
v_call: TRBV1
j_call: TRBJ2-1
clone_size: -
cdr3_aa: CTSSSNEREAWEQFF
cdr3_nt: TGCACCAGCAGCTCAAACGAGCGGGAGGCTTGGGAGCAGTTCTTC

d_call: -
v_call: TRBV2
j_call: TRBJ1-5
clone_size: -
cdr3_aa: CASSEGDMRGNQPQHF
cdr3_nt: TGTGCCAGCAGTGAAGGGGACATGAGGGGGAATCAGCCCCAGCATTTT

d_call: -
v_call: TRBV1
j_call: TRBJ2-3
clone_size: -
cdr3_aa: CTSSHSRDLTADTQYF
cdr3_nt: TGCACCAGCAGCCACTCCCGGGACTTGACCGCAGATACGCAGTATTTT

d_call: -
v_call: TRBV7-9
j_call: TRBJ1-2
clone_size: few
cdr3_aa: CASSWTDHYGYTF
cdr3_nt: TGTGCCAGCAGCTGGACAGATCACTATGGCTACACCTTC